These 10 T cell receptor beta chains came from one sample sequenced in a study of technical replicates of blood from a few donors. The protocol was immunoSEQ multiplex PCR, while the TCRdb copy is restricted to in-frame clones and leaves out a portion. The table shows roughly 100,000 clones, with roughly 95% occurring only once. Input material: T cells isolated from PBMCs. The receptors shown here come from a human donor in good health.

The chain is built from TRBV2 and TRBJ2-1, with TRBD1 identical over 7 bases. The germline V gene encodes CDR1 SNHLY and CDR2 FYNNEI. CDR3 length equals 16 residues. V gave up 8 bases and J gave up 8 bases; unmatched junction bases: 18. In DNA, the CDR3 is TGTGCCAGCGTTATCCCCGCGTGGCAGGGGGTCGATGAGCAGTTCTTC. Its protein is CASVIPAWQGVDEQFF.

The chain links TRBV27 to TRBJ2-2; 12 nucleotides agree with TRBD2. The length of the CDR3 is 15 residues. Germline trimming cut 5 bases from V and 6 bases from J; bases unmatched to any gene: 4. Germline-derived CDR1 and CDR2 are MNHEY and SMNVEV (reference sequence). The chain's CDR3 is CASSLAGGLAGELFF. As DNA, the CDR3 is TGTGCCAGCAGTCTAGCGGGAGGGCTGGCCGGGGAGCTGTTTTTT.

In DNA form, the CDR3 reads TGTGCCAGCTCAAGGACAGGGGGCTACGAGCAGTACTTC. Its translation is CASSRTGGYEQYF. This chain uses TRBV18 with TRBJ2-7, with TRBD1 matching 10 bases. Looked up from germline, CDR1 is KGHSH and CDR2 is LQKENI. The length of the CDR3 is 13 residues. V was clipped by 5 bases and J by 3 bases; unmatched bases: 1.

This chain's CDR3 is CASSLLTSGVYEQYF. The CDR3 nucleotides are TGTGCCAGCAGCTTATTGACTAGCGGGGTATACGAGCAGTACTTC. The V and J genes are TRBV11-3 and TRBJ2-7, with 11 bases fitting TRBD2. Trimming took 2 bases from V and 4 from J; bases not matched to a gene: 4. Germline values: CDR1 SGHNT, CDR2 YENEEA. The CDR3 sequence is 15 residues long.

This chain links TRBV9 with TRBJ2-2, with TRBD2 matching over 14 bases. The germline V gene has CDR1 SGDLS and CDR2 YYNGEE. The CDR3 is 16 residues long. V was clipped by 1 base and J by 9 bases; unmatched bases: 5. The chain's CDR3 is CASSVSGTSGSRELFF. CDR3 sequence (DNA): TGTGCCAGCAGCGTATCCGGGACTAGCGGGAGCCGGGAGCTGTTTTTT.

The CDR3 coding sequence is TGTGCCTTCCTCCGGGACAGAAAAACCGGGGAGCTGTTTTTT. Amino acids: CAFLRDRKTGELFF. This chain joins TRBV30 and TRBJ2-2, with 7 bases that match TRBD1. The CDR3 is 14 amino acids. Trimming took 7 bases from V and 5 from J; bases not matched to a gene: 10. Germline CDR1 GTSNPN, CDR2 SVGIG (reference sequence).

The chain employs TRBV7-6 and TRBJ2-1; 7 positions match TRBD1. Germline V gene lookup returns CDR1 SGHVS and CDR2 FNYEAQ. The CDR3 consists of 14 residues. Trimming removed 6 bases from V and 5 bases from J; junction bases left unmatched: 7. This CDR3 reads CASRWRQGNNEQFF. In nucleotides, the CDR3 is TGTGCCAGCAGATGGAGACAGGGAAACAATGAGCAGTTCTTC.

V is TRBV5-1 and J is TRBJ2-1, with 9 bases lining up with TRBD1. The CDR3 totals 19 residues. Germline V gives CDR1 SGHRS, CDR2 YFSETQ. J was trimmed by 6 bases and V by 4 bases; bases with no gene match: 20. CDR3 in amino acids: CASSPITGTGSNSRNEQFF. The CDR3 region has the DNA TGCGCCAGCAGCCCAATTACCGGGACAGGGTCTAATTCCCGCAATGAGCAGTTCTTC. Based on the CDR3 plus reference TRBV5-1 and TRBJ2-1, the full variable domain is KAGVTQTPRYLIKTRGQQVTLSCSPISGHRSVSWYQQTPGQGLQFLFEYFSETQRNKGNFPGRFSGRQFSNSRSEMNVSTLELGDSALYLCASSPITGTGSNSRNEQFFGPGTRLTVL.

The rearrangement links TRBV5-4 to TRBJ2-1; D perhaps matches TRBD2 (5 bases). Germline V gene lookup returns CDR1 SGHNT and CDR2 YYREEE (reference sequence). The germline V and J ends were trimmed by 0 bases and 6 bases, with 16 bases remaining between them. This CDR3 comprises 16 residues. The CDR3 sequence is CASSLVFGSSGNEQFF. The CDR3, as DNA: TGTGCCAGCAGCTTGGTATTTGGGAGTTCGGGCAATGAGCAGTTCTTC.

J is TRBJ2-5 and V is TRBV10-1; TRBD2 is a possible D gene (6 bases). The germline V gene has CDR1 WNHNN and CDR2 SYGVQD (reference sequence). Deletions cut 2 bases from V and 2 bases from J, with 21 bases between. CDR3 length: 18 residues. CDR3 coding DNA: TGCGCCAGCAGTGAGAACTCAGGAGGGACCGCTGGTCAAGAGACCCAGTACTTC. Its protein product is CASSENSGGTAGQETQYF.